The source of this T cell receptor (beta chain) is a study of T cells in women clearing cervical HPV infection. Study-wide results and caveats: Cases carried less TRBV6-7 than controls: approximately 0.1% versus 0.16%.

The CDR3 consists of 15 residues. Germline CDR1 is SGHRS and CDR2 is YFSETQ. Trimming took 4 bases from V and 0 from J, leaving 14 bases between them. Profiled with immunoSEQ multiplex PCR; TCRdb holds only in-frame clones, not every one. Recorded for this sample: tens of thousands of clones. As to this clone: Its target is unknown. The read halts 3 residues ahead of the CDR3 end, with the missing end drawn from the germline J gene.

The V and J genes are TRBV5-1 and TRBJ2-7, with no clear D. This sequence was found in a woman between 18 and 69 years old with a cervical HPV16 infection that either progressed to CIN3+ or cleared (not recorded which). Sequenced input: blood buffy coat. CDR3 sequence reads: CASSPTLASSYEQYF. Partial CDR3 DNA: TGCGCCAGCAGCCCGACACTCGCCAGCTCCTACGAG.